The rows below give T cell receptor beta chains drawn from one sample of a study of tumor and adjacent non-tumor tissue in lung cancer. TCRdb ran MiXCR on the multiplex PCR reads and lists one entry per CDR3 protein. Of 200,000 to 250,000 distinct CDR3 sequences in the sample, about 71% were seen once. The sequenced material came from lung tumor tissue. Receptor source: a man aged 55 to 70 with non-small cell lung cancer. CDR3s include the opening cysteine and the closing phenylalanine or tryptophan. The order of the fields is V gene, J gene, CDR3 protein.

TRBV20-1	TRBJ2-7	CSAKVGPYKQYF
TRBV6-2/TRBV6-3	TRBJ2-7	CAGSYTREQYF
TRBV20-1	TRBJ2-5	CSVTFQPQETQYF
TRBV6-1	TRBJ1-3	CASSEEVFPGNTIYF
TRBV6-5	TRBJ2-1	CAGSYSVGQGRSRSYNEQFF
TRBV6-5	TRBJ1-2	CASSYRGSNYGYTF
TRBV7-9	TRBJ1-2	CGTGDYGYTF
TRBV5-6	TRBJ1-6	CASSPNRAQFSSPLHF
TRBV30	TRBJ2-6	CARAPDSGANVLTF
TRBV20-1	TRBJ2-5	CTALPGQGMRETQYF
TRBV29-1	TRBJ2-1	CSVGGHAIYNEQFF
TRBV4-3	TRBJ1-1	CASSQDVQGSWGAEAFF
TRBV5-6	TRBJ2-4	CARSFTLTKNIQCF
TRBV5-1	TRBJ2-1	CASKPGQSQNEQFF
TRBV20-1	TRBJ2-7	CSARVVTKFYEQYF
TRBV11-1	TRBJ2-5	CASSPFDRGKETQSF
TRBV4-3	TRBJ2-1	CASSQVHNRASFSSYNEQFF
TRBV4-2	TRBJ1-4	CASSQDTFNWRTINEKLFF
TRBV18	TRBJ2-6	CTSSPLDRASSGANVLTF
TRBV11-3	TRBJ2-3	CASSLVLTSGTQYF
TRBV29-1	TRBJ2-7	CSVGGGDRASYEQYF
TRBV6-1	TRBJ1-5	CASSPDRGRNQPQHF
TRBV4-2	TRBJ1-6	CASSHMAWEVENSPLHF
TRBV5-4	TRBJ1-1	CASSPSSRQLGAFF
TRBV12-3/TRBV12-4	TRBJ1-4	CTSGNQGFNEKLFF
TRBV11-3	TRBJ2-3	CASNLGRVGGDTQYF
TRBV20-1	TRBJ2-7	CGTIGASGEQYF